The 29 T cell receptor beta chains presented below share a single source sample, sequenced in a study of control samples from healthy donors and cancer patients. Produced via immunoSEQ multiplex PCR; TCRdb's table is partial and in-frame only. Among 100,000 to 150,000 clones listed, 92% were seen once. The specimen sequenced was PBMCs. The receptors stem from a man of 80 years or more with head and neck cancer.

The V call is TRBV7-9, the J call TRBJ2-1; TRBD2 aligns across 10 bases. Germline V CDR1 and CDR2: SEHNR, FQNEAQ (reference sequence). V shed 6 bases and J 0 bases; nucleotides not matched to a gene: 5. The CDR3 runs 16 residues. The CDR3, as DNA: TGTGCCAGCAGAGATTCTAGCGGGAGCTCCTACAATGAGCAGTTCTTC. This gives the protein CASRDSSGSSYNEQFF.

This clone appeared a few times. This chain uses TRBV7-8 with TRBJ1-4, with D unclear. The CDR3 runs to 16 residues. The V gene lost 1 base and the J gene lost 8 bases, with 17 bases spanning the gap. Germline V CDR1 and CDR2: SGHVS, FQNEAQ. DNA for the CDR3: TGTGCCAGCAGCTTAGGTGGCGGGCGGGTAAAGGAAAAACTGTTTTTT. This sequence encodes CASSLGGGRVKEKLFF.

The CDR3: CASSLWGTAFDGYTF. For the CDR3, the DNA is TGTGCCAGCAGTTTATGGGGGACAGCGTTCGATGGCTACACCTTC. The gene calls are TRBV27 and TRBJ1-2; TRBD1 matches 7 bases. The CDR3 is 15 residues long. CDR1 and CDR2 from the germline V gene are MNHEY and SMNVEV (reference sequence). V was clipped by 1 base and J by 6 bases; unmatched bases: 8.

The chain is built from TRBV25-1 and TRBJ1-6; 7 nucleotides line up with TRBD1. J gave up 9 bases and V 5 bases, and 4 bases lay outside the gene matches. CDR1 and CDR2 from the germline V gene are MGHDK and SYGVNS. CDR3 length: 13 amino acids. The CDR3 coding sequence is TGTGCCAGCAGTCGACAGGGATTTTCACCCCTCCACTTT. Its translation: CASSRQGFSPLHF.

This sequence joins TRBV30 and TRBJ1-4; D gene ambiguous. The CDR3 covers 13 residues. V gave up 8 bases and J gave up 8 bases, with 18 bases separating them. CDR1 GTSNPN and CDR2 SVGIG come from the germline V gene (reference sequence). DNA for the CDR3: TGTGCCGGAGAGGCGACGCGGTGGGAAAAACTGTTTTTT. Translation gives CAGEATRWEKLFF.

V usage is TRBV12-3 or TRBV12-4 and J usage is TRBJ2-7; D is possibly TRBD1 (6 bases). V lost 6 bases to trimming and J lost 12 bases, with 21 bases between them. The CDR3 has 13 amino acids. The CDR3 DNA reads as TGTGCCAGCAGGGACCCGGGACACCTAAGACGGTACTTC. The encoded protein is CASRDPGHLRRYF.

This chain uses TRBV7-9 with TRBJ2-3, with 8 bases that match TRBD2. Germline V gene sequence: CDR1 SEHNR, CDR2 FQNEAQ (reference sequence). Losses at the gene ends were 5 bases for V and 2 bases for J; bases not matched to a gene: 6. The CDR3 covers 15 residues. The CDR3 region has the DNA TGTGCCAGCAGCCCGCAAGCGGGGGTCACAGATACGCAGTATTTT. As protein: CASSPQAGVTDTQYF.

The CDR3 here is CASSQGTVVSGYTF. The CDR3 nucleotides read TGTGCCAGCAGCCAAGGGACGGTGGTATCTGGCTACACCTTC. This sequence joins TRBV14 and TRBJ1-2; D ambiguous. Per germline, CDR1 SGHDN and CDR2 FVKESK. The CDR3 has 14 residues. Trimming took off 1 base at V and 7 bases at J, with 13 bases between the two ends.

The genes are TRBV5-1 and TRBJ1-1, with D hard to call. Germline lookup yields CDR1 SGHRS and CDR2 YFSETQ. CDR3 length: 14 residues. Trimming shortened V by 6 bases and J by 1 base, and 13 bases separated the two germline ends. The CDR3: CASTQQETNTEAFF. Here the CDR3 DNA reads TGCGCCAGCACCCAGCAGGAAACGAACACTGAAGCTTTCTTT.

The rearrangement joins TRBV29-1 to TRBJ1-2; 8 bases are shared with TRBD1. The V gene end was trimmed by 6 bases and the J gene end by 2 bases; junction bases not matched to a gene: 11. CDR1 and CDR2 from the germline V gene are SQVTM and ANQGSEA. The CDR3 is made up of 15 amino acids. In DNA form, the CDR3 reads TGCAGCGTCGACGTAACGGGACAGGCGAACTATGGCTACACCTTC. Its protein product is CSVDVTGQANYGYTF.

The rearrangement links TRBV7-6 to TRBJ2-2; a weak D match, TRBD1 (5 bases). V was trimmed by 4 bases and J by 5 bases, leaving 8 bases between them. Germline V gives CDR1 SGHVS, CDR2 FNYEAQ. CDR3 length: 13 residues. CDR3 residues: CASSYYRTGELFF. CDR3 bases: TGTGCCAGCAGCTACTACAGGACCGGGGAGCTGTTTTTT.

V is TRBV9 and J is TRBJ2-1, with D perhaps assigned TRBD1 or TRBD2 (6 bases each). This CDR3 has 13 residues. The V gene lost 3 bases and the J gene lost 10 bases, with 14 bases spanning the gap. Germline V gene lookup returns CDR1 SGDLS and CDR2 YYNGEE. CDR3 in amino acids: CASSDPKGGEQFF. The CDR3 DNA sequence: TGTGCCAGCAGCGATCCTAAAGGGGGGGAGCAGTTCTTC. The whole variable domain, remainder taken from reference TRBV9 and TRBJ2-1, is DSGVTQTPKHLITATGQRVTLRCSPRSGDLSVYWYQQSLDQGLQFLIQYYNGEERAKGNILERFSAQQFPDLHSELNLSSLELGDSALYFCASSDPKGGEQFFGPGTRLTVL.

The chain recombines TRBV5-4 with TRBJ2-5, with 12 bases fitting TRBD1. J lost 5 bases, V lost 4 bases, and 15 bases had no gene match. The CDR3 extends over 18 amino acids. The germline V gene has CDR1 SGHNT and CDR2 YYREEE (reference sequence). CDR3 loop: CASSAGQGAGGGIETQYF. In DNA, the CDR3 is TGTGCCAGCAGCGCGGGACAGGGGGCCGGTGGGGGGATTGAGACCCAGTACTTC.

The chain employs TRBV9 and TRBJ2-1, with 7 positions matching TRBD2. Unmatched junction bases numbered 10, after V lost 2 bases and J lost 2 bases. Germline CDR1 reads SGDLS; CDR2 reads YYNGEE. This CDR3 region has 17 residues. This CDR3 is CASSVPSGLAAYNEQFF. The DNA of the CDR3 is TGTGCCAGCAGCGTCCCCTCGGGGCTAGCGGCCTACAATGAGCAGTTCTTC.

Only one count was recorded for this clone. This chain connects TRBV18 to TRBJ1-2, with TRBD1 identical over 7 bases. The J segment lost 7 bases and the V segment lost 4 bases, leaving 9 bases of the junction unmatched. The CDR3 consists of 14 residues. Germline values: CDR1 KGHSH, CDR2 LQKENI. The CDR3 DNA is TGTGCCAGCTCACAGGACAGGAAGGCGATTGGCTACACCTTC. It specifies CASSQDRKAIGYTF. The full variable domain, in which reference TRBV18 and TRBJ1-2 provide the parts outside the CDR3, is NAGVMQNPRHLVRRRGQEARLRCSPMKGHSHVYWYRQLPEEGLKFMVYLQKENIIDESGMPKERFSAEFPKEGPSILRIQQVVRGDSAAYFCASSQDRKAIGYTFGSGTRLTVV.

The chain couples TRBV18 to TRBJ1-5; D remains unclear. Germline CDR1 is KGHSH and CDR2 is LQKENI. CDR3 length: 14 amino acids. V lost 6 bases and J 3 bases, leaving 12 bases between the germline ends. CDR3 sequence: CASSPGRYNQPQHF. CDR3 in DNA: TGTGCCAGCTCTCCTGGACGTTACAATCAGCCCCAGCATTTT.

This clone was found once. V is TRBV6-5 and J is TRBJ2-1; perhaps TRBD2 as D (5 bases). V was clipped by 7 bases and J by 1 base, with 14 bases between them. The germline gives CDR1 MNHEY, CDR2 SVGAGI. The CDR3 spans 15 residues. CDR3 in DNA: TGTGCCAGCAACGTCGAGGGAAATTCCTACAATGAGCAGTTCTTC. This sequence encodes CASNVEGNSYNEQFF.

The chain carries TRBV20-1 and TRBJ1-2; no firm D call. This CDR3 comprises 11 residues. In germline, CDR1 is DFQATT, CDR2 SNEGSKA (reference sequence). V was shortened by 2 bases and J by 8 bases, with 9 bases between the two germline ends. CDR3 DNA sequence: TGCAGTGCTAGATTGTCGTGGGGCTACACCTTC. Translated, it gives CSARLSWGYTF.

The CDR3 coding sequence is TGCGCCAGCAGCCTTCCTCTCATAGCGGGTAGCACAGATACGCAGTATTTT. It encodes CASSLPLIAGSTDTQYF. This chain joins TRBV4-1 and TRBJ2-3; 7 bases are a match to TRBD2. The germline CDR1 and CDR2 sequences are MGHRA and YSYEKL. V lost 4 bases and J lost 0; bases outside the gene matches: 10. The CDR3 has 17 residues.

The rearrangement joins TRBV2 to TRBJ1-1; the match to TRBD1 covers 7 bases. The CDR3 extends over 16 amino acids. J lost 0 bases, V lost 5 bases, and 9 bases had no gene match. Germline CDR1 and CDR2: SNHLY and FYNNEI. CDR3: CASSSPPGQLNTEAFF. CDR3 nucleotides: TGTGCCAGCAGTTCCCCCCCGGGACAGCTGAACACTGAAGCTTTCTTT.

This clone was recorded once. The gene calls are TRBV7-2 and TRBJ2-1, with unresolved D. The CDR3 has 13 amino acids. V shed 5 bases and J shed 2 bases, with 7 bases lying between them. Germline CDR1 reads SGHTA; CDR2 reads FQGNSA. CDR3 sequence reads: CASSPGPYNEQFF. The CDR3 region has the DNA TGTGCCAGCAGCCCAGGACCCTACAATGAGCAGTTCTTC.

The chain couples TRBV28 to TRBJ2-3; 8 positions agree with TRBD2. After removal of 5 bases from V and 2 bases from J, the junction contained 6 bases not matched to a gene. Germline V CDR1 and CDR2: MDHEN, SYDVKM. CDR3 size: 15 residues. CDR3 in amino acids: CASSLAGLSTDTQYF. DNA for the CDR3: TGTGCCAGCAGTCTAGCGGGTCTCTCCACAGATACGCAGTATTTT.

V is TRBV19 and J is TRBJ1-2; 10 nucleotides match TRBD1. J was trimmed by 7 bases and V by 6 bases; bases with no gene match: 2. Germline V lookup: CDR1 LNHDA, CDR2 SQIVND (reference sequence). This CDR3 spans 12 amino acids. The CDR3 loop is CASRTGGGGYTF. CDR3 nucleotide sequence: TGTGCCAGTAGGACAGGGGGCGGTGGCTACACCTTC.

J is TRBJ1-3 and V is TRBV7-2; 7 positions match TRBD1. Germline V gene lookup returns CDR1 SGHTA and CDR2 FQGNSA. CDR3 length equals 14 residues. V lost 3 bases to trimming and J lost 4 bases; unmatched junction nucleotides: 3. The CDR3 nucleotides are TGTGCCAGCAGCTTGGGACAGAGAGGAAACACCATATATTTT. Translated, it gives CASSLGQRGNTIYF.

Written as DNA, the CDR3 is TGTGCCTGGAGTGTCGGGGGGGGTATCAATCAGCCCCAGCATTTT. Translated: CAWSVGGGINQPQHF. This chain links TRBV30 with TRBJ1-5; a possible D gene is TRBD1 (5 bases). Germline-derived CDR1 and CDR2 are GTSNPN and SVGIG (reference sequence). V shed 0 bases and J shed 3 bases, with 12 bases lying between them. The CDR3 covers 15 residues. Variable domain in full (rest from reference TRBV30 and TRBJ1-5): SQTIHQWPATLVQPVGSPLSLECTVEGTSNPNLYWYRQAAGRGLQLLFYSVGIGQISSEVPQNLSASRPQDRQFILSSKKLLLSDSGFYLCAWSVGGGINQPQHFGDGTRLSIL.

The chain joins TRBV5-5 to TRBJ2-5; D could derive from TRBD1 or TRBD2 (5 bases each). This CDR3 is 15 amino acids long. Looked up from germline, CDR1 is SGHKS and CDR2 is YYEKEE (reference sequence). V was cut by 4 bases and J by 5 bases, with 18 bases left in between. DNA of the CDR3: TGTGCCAGCAGCCAAGGGACCAACACCGTGGAGACCCAGTACTTC. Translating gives CASSQGTNTVETQYF.

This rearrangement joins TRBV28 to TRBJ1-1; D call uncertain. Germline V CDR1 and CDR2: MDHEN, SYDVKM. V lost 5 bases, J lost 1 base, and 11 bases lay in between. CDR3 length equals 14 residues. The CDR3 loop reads CASSTLPPNTEAFF. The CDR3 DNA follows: TGTGCCAGCAGTACACTGCCACCGAACACTGAAGCTTTCTTT.

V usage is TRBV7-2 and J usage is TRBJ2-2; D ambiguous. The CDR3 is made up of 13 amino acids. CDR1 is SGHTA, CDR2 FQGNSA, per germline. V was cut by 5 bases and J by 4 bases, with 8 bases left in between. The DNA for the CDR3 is TGTGCCAGCAGCCAGACGTTCACCGGGGAGCTGTTTTTT. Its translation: CASSQTFTGELFF.

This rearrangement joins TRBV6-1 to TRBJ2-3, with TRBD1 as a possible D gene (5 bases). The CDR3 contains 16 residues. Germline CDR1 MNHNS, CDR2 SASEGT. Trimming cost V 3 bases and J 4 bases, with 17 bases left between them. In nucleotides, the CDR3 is TGTGCCAGCAGTGACGAACAGGACGTAACGGCAGATACGCAGTATTTT. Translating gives CASSDEQDVTADTQYF.